The 8 T cell receptor beta chains below were found in one sample sequenced in a study of the immune and genomic landscape of osteosarcoma. Primary, local recurrence and metastasis osteosarcoma tumors were taken after treatment from poor-prognosis patients. The protocol was immunoSEQ multiplex PCR, while the TCRdb copy is restricted to in-frame clones and leaves out a portion. The repertoire includes approximately 490 clones, around three quarters of them detected once, and roughly 14% sits in the top ten. The sample was osteosarcoma tumor tissue from the lung. These receptors were taken from a human donor with osteosarcoma.

The chain links TRBV6-1 to TRBJ1-1; D not resolved. The germline V and J ends were trimmed by 9 bases and 3 bases, with 11 bases remaining between them. Germline V CDR1 and CDR2: MNHNS, SASEGT. This CDR3 is 12 amino acids long. The CDR3 loop is CASGESYTEAFF. Written as DNA, the CDR3 is TGTGCCAGTGGGGAATCGTACACTGAAGCTTTCTTT.

The rearrangement links TRBV7-9 to TRBJ2-3; either TRBD1 or TRBD2 may supply D (7 bases each). The CDR3 runs 16 residues. Trimming removed 4 bases at V and 4 bases at J, with 18 bases between. Per germline, CDR1 SEHNR and CDR2 FQNEAQ (reference sequence). CDR3: CASSSPGGGSPDTQYF. In nucleotides, the CDR3 is TGTGCCAGCAGCTCCCCAGGGGGAGGGAGTCCAGATACGCAGTATTTT.

V is TRBV6-6 and J is TRBJ1-4, with unresolved D. The CDR3 spans 11 residues. CDR1 MNHNY and CDR2 SVGAGI come from the germline V gene (reference sequence). The V gene lost 2 bases and the J gene lost 12 bases, with 7 bases spanning the gap. The CDR3 loop reads CASSYSWELFF. The DNA of the CDR3 is TGTGCCAGCAGTTACAGTTGGGAACTGTTTTTT.

The rearrangement joins TRBV7-9 to TRBJ2-3, with D perhaps TRBD1 (6 bases). Trimming cost V 5 bases and J 0 bases, with 15 bases left between them. The germline gives CDR1 SEHNR, CDR2 FQNEAQ (reference sequence). This CDR3 has 16 amino acids. The CDR3 DNA is TGTGCCAGCAGCCCGATGGACAGATCTAGCACAGATACGCAGTATTTT. It is translated as CASSPMDRSSTDTQYF.

This clone came up once. The J gene is TRBJ2-2, the V gene TRBV11-2; 9 bases map to TRBD1. Germline assignment: CDR1 SGHAT and CDR2 FQNNGV. The CDR3 length is 15 residues. Trimming took 11 bases from V and 6 from J; bases not matched to a gene: 13. CDR3 sequence: CAVRSGTGYPGELFF. The CDR3 coding sequence is TGTGCCGTCCGATCCGGGACAGGGTATCCCGGGGAGCTGTTTTTT.

V usage is TRBV5-5 and J usage is TRBJ1-4; 10 positions match TRBD1. This CDR3 is built from 17 residues. V trimming: 4 bases; J trimming: 7 bases; junction bases outside the gene matches: 13. The germline V gene has CDR1 SGHKS and CDR2 YYEKEE (reference sequence). CDR3 protein: CASSPPDRGKVSEKLFF. The DNA of the CDR3 is TGTGCCAGCAGCCCACCGGACAGGGGGAAGGTAAGTGAAAAACTGTTTTTT. Together with reference TRBV5-5 and TRBJ1-4, the CDR3 gives the full variable domain: DAGVTQSPTHLIKTRGQQVTLRCSPISGHKSVSWYQQVLGQGPQFIFQYYEKEERGRGNFPDRFSARQFPNYSSELNVNALLLGDSALYLCASSPPDRGKVSEKLFFGSGTQLSVL.

V gene TRBV27 combines with J gene TRBJ2-2; D call uncertain. The V end lost 8 bases, the J end lost 7 bases, and 14 bases lay between the germline ends. Per the germline V gene, CDR1 is MNHEY and CDR2 is SMNVEV (reference sequence). The CDR3 consists of 13 residues. The CDR3: CASYSLGIGELFF. In DNA, the CDR3 is TGTGCCAGCTATTCCCTAGGGATCGGGGAGCTGTTTTTT.

The table lists this clone with a few counts. The chain combines TRBV5-5 with TRBJ1-6; TRBD1 agrees at 7 bases. V shed 4 bases, J shed 7 bases, and the junction held 11 bases outside the gene matches. Germline V lookup: CDR1 SGHKS, CDR2 YYEKEE (reference sequence). This CDR3 is 16 amino acids long. CDR3 coding DNA: TGTGCCAGCAGCCCGGGACAGCCGGGGACAAATTCACCCCTCCACTTT. Protein sequence: CASSPGQPGTNSPLHF.